This T cell receptor (beta chain) was sequenced during a study of T cell repertoires in cytomegalovirus infection. MiXCR was run by TCRdb on the reads, yielding one entry per CDR3 protein. This repertoire shows around 900,000 distinct CDR3 sequences, roughly 30% found once; its top ten account for under 15%. Only a few counts were recorded for this clonotype. The antigen is not known. The CDR3 loop spans 15 amino acids. CDR1 is SGHDN, CDR2 FVKESK, per germline. V lost 1 base, J lost 5 bases, and 9 bases lay in between. This TCR came from a human donor in good health (CMV status not recorded). Some clones in this sample may be carry-over from other donors' samples. This chain links TRBV14 with TRBJ1-6, with no clear D. This sample comprised cultured CD8+ T cells from PBMCs, obtained from culture after CMV antigen stimulation. The CDR3 loop reads CASSQVGQDNSPLHF. The CDR3 coding sequence is TGTGCCAGCAGCCAAGTCGGTCAGGATAATTCACCCCTCCACTTT.